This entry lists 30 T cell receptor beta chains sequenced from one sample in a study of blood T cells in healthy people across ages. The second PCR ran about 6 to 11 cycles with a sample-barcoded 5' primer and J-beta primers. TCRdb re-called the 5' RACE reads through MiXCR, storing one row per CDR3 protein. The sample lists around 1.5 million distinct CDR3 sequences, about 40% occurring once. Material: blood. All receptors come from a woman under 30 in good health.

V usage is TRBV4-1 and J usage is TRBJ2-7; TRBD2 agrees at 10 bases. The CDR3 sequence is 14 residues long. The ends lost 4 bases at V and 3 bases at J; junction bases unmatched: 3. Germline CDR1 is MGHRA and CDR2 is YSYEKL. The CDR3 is CASSPTSGFYEQYF. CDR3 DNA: TGCGCCAGCAGCCCGACTAGCGGGTTCTACGAGCAGTACTTC.

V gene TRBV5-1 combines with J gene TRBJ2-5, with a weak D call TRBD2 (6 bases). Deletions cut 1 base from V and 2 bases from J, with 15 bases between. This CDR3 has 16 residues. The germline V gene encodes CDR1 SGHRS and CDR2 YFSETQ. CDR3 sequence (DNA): TGCGCCAGCAGCTTGACGGGCGGGGCACTTCAAGAGACCCAGTACTTC. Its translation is CASSLTGGALQETQYF. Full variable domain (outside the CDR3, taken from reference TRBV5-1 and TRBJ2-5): KAGVTQTPRYLIKTRGQQVTLSCSPISGHRSVSWYQQTPGQGLQFLFEYFSETQRNKGNFPGRFSGRQFSNSRSEMNVSTLELGDSALYLCASSLTGGALQETQYFGPGTRLLVL.

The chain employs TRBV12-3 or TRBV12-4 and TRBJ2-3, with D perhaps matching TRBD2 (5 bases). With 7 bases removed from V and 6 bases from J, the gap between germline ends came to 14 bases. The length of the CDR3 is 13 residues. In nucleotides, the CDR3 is TGTGCCAGCACCGAGGGTACCAGGGATACGCAGTATTTT. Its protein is CASTEGTRDTQYF.

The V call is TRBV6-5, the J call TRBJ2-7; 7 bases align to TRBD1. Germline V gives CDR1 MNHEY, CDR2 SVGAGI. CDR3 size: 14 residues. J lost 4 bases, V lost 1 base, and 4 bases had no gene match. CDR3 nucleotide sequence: TGTGCCAGCAGTTACTTACAGGGGAGTTACGAGCAGTACTTC. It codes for CASSYLQGSYEQYF.

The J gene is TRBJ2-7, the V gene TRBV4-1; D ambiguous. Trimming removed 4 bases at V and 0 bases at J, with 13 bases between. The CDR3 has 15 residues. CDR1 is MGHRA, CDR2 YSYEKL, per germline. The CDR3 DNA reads TGCGCCAGCAGCCCAACAGTTCCTAGCTCCTACGAGCAGTACTTC. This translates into CASSPTVPSSYEQYF.

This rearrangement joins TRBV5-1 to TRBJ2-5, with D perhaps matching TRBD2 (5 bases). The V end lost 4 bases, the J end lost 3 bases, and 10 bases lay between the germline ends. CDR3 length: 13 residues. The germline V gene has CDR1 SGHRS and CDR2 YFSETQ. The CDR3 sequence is CASSRGNEETQYF. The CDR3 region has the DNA TGCGCCAGCAGCCGGGGAAACGAAGAGACCCAGTACTTC.

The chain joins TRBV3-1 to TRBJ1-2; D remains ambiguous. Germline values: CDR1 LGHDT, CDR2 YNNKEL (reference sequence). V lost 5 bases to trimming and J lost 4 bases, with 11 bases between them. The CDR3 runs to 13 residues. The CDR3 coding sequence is TGTGCCAGCAGCGCCGGGCGGATCTATGGCTACACCTTC. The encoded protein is CASSAGRIYGYTF.

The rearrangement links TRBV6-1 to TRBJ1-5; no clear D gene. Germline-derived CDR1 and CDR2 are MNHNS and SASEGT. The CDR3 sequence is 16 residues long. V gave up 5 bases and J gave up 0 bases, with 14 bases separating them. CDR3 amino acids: CASSPGRPPSNQPQHF. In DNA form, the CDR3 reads TGTGCCAGCAGTCCCGGCCGTCCCCCTAGCAATCAGCCCCAGCATTTT.

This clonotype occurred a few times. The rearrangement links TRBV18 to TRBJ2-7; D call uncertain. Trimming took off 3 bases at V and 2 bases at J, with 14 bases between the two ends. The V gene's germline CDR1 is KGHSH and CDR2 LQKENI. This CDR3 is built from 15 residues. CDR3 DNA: TGTGCCAGCTCACCCATGGACGGCTTTACCTACGAGCAGTACTTC. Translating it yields CASSPMDGFTYEQYF.

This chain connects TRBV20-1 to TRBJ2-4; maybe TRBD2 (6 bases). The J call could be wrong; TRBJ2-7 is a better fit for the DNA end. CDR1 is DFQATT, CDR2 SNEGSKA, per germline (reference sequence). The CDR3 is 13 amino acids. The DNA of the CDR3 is TGCAGTGTTCATGGGGGGTCAGGCTACGAGCAGTACTTC. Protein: CSVHGGSGYEQYF.

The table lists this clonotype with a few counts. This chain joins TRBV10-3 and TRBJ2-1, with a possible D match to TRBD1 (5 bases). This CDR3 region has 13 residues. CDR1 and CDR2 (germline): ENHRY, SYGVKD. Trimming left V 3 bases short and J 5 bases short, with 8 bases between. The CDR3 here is CAISEEGDNEQFF. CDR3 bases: TGTGCCATCAGTGAAGAAGGGGACAATGAGCAGTTCTTC.

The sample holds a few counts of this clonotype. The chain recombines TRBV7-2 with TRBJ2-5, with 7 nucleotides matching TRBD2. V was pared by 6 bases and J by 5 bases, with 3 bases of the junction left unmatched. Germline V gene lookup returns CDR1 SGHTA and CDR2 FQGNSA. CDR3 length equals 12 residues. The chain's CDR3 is CASRASGETQYF. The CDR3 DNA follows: TGTGCCAGCAGGGCTAGCGGTGAGACCCAGTACTTC.

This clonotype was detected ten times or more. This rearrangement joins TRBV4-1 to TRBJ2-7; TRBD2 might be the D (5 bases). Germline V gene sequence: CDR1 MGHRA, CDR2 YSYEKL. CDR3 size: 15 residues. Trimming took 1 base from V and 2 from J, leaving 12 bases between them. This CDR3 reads CASSQVAADPYEQYF. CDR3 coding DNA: TGCGCCAGCAGCCAAGTAGCAGCGGACCCCTACGAGCAGTACTTC.

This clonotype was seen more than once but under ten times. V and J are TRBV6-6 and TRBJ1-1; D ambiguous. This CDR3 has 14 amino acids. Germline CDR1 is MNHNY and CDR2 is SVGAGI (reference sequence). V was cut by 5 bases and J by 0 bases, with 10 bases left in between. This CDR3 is CASSNTALNTEAFF. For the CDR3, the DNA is TGTGCCAGCAGTAACACAGCCTTGAACACTGAAGCTTTCTTT.

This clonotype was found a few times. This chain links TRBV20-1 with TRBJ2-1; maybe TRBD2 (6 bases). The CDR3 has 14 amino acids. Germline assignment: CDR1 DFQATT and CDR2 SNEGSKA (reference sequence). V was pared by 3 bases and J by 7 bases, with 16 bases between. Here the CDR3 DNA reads TGCAGTGCTAGCCTGGGGGGACGAGGGAATGAGCAGTTCTTC. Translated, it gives CSASLGGRGNEQFF.

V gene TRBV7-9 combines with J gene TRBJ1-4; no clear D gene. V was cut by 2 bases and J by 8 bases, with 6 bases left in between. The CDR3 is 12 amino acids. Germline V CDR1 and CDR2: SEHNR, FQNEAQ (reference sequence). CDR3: CASSLSFEKLFF. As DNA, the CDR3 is TGTGCCAGCAGCTTATCCTTCGAAAAACTGTTTTTT. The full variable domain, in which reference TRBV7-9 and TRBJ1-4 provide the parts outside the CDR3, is DTGVSQNPRHKITKRGQNVTFRCDPISEHNRLYWYRQTLGQGPEFLTYFQNEAQLEKSRLLSDRFSAERPKGSFSTLEIQRTEQGDSAMYLCASSLSFEKLFFGSGTQLSVL.

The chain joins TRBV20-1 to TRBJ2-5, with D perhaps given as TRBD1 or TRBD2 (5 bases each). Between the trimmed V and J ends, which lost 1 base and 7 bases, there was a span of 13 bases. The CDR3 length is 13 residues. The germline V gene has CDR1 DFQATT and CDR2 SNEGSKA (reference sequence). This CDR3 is CSARVEGLGTQYF. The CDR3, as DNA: TGCAGTGCTAGAGTTGAGGGGCTCGGGACCCAGTACTTC.

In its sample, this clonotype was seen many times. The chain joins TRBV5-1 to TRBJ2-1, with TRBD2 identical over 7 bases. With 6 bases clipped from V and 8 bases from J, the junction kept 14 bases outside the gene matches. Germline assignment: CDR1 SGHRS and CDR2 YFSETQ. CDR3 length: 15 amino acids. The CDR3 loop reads CASTAGGSRVDEQFF. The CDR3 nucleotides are TGCGCCAGCACCGCGGGCGGGAGCAGGGTCGATGAGCAGTTCTTC.

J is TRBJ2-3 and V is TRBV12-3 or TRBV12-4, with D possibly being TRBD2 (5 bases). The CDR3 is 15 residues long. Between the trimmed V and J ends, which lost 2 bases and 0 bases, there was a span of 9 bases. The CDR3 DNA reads TGTGCCAGCAGTTTATCGCGGGTTAGCACAGATACGCAGTATTTT. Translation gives CASSLSRVSTDTQYF.

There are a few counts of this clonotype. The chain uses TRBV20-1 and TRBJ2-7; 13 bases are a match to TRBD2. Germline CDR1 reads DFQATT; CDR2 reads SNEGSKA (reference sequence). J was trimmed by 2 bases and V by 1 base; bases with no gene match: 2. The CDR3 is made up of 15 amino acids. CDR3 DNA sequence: TGCAGTGCTAGAGTGACTAGCGGGGGGACCTACGAGCAGTACTTC. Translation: CSARVTSGGTYEQYF.

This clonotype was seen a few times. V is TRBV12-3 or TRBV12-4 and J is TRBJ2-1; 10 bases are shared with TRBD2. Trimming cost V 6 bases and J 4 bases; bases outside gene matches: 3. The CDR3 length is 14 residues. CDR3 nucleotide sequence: TGTGCCAGCAGACAAGCGGGGGGGTACAATGAGCAGTTCTTC. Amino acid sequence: CASRQAGGYNEQFF.

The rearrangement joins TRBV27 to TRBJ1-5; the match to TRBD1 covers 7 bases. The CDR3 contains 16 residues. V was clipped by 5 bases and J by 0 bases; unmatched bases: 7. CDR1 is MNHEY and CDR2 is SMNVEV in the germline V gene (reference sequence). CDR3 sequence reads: CASSPGTENSNQPQHF. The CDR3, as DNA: TGTGCCAGCAGTCCGGGGACAGAGAATAGCAATCAGCCCCAGCATTTT.

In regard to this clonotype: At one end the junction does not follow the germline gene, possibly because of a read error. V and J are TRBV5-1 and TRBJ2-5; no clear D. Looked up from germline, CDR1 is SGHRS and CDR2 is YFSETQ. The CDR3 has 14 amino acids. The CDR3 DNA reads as TGTGCCAGCAGTCCCGGCTCAGGACAAGAGACCCAGTACTTC. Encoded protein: CASSPGSGQETQYF.

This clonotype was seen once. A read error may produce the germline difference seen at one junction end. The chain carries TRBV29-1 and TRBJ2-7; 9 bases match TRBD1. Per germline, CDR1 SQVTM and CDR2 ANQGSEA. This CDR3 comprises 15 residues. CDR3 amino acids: CSVTPGQGTTYERYF. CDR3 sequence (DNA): TGCAGCGTTACGCCGGGACAGGGAACTACCTACGAGCGGTACTTC.

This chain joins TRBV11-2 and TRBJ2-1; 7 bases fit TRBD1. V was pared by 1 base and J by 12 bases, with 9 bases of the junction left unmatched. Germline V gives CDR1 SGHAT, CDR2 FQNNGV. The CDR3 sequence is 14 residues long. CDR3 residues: CASSLAAGQVGQFF. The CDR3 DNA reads TGTGCCAGCAGCTTAGCCGCCGGACAGGTTGGGCAGTTCTTC.

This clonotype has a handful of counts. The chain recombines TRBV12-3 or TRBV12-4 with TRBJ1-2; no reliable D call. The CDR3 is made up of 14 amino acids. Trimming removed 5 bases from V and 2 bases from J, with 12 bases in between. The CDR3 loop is CASSPPGPNYGYTF. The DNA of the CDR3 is TGTGCCAGCAGTCCCCCCGGCCCGAACTATGGCTACACCTTC.

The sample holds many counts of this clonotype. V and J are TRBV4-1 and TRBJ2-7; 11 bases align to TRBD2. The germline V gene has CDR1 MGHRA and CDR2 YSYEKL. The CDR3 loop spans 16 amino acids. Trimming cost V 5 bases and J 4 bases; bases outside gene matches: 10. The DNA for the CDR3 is TGCGCCAGCAGCACGGGACTAGCGGCTACGTTATACGAGCAGTACTTC. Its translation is CASSTGLAATLYEQYF.

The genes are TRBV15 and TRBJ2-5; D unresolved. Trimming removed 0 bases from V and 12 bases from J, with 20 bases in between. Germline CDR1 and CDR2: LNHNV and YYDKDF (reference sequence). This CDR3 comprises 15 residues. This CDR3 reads CATSRDRGRTAEKYF. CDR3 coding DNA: TGTGCCACCAGCAGAGATCGCGGACGGACGGCCGAAAAGTACTTC.

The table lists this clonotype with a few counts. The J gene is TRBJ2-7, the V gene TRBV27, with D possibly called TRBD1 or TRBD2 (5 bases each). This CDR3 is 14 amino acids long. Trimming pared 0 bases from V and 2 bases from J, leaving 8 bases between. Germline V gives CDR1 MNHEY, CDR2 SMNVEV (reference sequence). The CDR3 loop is CASSLSGEPYEQYF. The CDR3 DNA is TGTGCCAGCAGTTTATCAGGGGAGCCCTACGAGCAGTACTTC.

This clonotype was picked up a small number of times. This CDR3 reads CASSLGTGRPSGDEQYF. The CDR3, as DNA: TGTGCCAGCAGCCTGGGGACAGGGCGGCCGTCGGGCGACGAGCAGTACTTC. The chain has TRBV3-1 and TRBJ2-5; TRBD1 aligns across 9 bases. The DNA end lines up better with TRBJ2-7; the J call may be wrong. The CDR3 runs to 17 residues. Germline-derived CDR1 and CDR2 are LGHDT and YNNKEL (reference sequence).